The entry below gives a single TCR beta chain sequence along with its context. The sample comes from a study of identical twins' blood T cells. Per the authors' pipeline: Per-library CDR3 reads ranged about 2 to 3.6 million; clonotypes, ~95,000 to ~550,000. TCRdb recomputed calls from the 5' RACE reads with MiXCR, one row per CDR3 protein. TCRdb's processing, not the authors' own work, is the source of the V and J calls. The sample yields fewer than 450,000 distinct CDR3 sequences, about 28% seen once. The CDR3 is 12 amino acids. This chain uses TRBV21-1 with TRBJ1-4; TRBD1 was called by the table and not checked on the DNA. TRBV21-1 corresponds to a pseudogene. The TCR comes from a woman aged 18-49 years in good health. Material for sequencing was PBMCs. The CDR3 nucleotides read TGTGCCACCTCCGGGCCACGGGGGAAACTGTTTTTT. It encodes CATSGPRGKLFF.